The source of this TCR beta chain is a study of blood T cell repertoires in COVID-19. Clones were read by immunoSEQ multiplex PCR, and TCRdb kept only the in-frame ones, dropping some. The repertoire holds roughly 250,000 clones, with 70% to 90% as singletons. From germline, CDR1 is SGHVS and CDR2 FQNEAQ. There are 17 residues in the CDR3. The V gene lost 1 base and the J gene lost 4 bases, with 14 bases spanning the gap. Recruitment covered roughly 24 US areas and drew participants whose ages spanned about 18 to 90 years. The sample holds a few counts of this clone. The receptor's source is a woman aged 45-65 years who had recovered from COVID-19. The sequencing sample was made of PBMCs or T cells enriched from blood (not recorded which). The V gene is TRBV7-8, the J gene TRBJ2-6; no clear D. The CDR3 here is CASSLVFGGRGANVLTF. In nucleotides, the CDR3 is TGTGCCAGCAGCTTAGTCTTCGGCGGTAGAGGGGCCAACGTCCTGACTTTC.